The T cell receptor (beta chain) described here comes from a study of cytomegalovirus exposure and HLA in healthy donors. About the study: The 95 to 150 validation repertoires used the same platform as the 666 first-cohort repertoires, a later analysis reported. General observations from the study: Three CMV-associated chains proved CMV antigen-specific in vitro.

Turning to this clone: Its antigen is as yet unknown.

V lost 4 bases to trimming and J lost 3 bases, with 3 bases between them. The CDR3 runs to 11 residues. Germline V gene lookup returns CDR1 SNHLY and CDR2 FYNNEI. Measured with immunoSEQ multiplex PCR; TCRdb has only the in-frame clones, and not every one. The sample records fewer than 70,000 clones, roughly 94% being singletons. The receptor's source is a woman between 18 and 30 years old in good health and CMV-seropositive. Sequenced: PBMCs. The rearrangement joins TRBV2 to TRBJ2-5; D uncertain. CDR3 loop: CASSGEETQYF. CDR3 bases: TGTGCCAGCAGTGGAGAAGAGACCCAGTACTTC.